This section outlines one T cell receptor (beta chain) sequence together with its context. Its specificity is unknown. This sample stems from a study of T cell responses to AZD1222 COVID-19 vaccine. Regarding the study as a whole: Spike regions recognized by vaccine-associated CD4 TCRs spanned the protein, led by 160-218 and 743-854.

Some clones are missing from TCRdb's copy, which holds only in-frame ones; the method was immunoSEQ multiplex PCR. This sample has about 34,000 clones; 78% occur once, and the top ten carry about 4.6%. With V trimmed by 4 bases and J by 5 bases, 8 bases remained unmatched. The V gene's germline CDR1 is SGHRS and CDR2 YFSETQ. The CDR3 is 16 amino acids. The chain combines TRBV5-1 with TRBJ2-3; 12 bases map to TRBD2. This specimen was peripheral blood, taken 28 days after the second AZD1222 dose. The sequence was collected from an adult who received the AZD1222 COVID-19 vaccine. For the CDR3, the DNA is TGCGCCAGCAGCCCTCAACTAGCGGGAGGTAGAGATACGCAGTATTTT. It translates to CASSPQLAGGRDTQYF.